A selection of T cell receptor beta chains follows, all from one sample in a study of CD8+CD57+ T cells in acquired aplastic anemia. TCRdb passed the reads through MiXCR, listing each CDR3 protein once. The sample holds roughly 250,000 distinct CDR3 sequences, around 43% seen once. The sequenced sample consisted of sorted CD4+, CD8+, or CD8+CD57+ T cells (not recorded which) from PBMCs. All receptors derive from a human donor with aplastic anemia. CDR3s leave out the opening cysteine and the closing phenylalanine or tryptophan. Fields, in order: V gene, J gene, CDR3 protein.

v_gene: TRBV5-1; j_gene: TRBJ2-2; CDR3aa: ASSGNRGRRVAGELF
v_gene: TRBV20-1; j_gene: TRBJ2-1; CDR3aa: SATGTSGSGEQF
v_gene: TRBV15; j_gene: TRBJ1-4; CDR3aa: ATSRGDSSEKLF
v_gene: TRBV20-1; j_gene: TRBJ2-7; CDR3aa: SARNLVADYEQY
v_gene: TRBV29-1; j_gene: TRBJ1-1; CDR3aa: SVGQGTHDTEAF
v_gene: TRBV12-3/TRBV12-4; j_gene: TRBJ2-7; CDR3aa: ASSLSADGPYEQY
v_gene: TRBV20-1; j_gene: TRBJ1-5; CDR3aa: SALPTLSEPQH
v_gene: TRBV29-1; j_gene: TRBJ2-5; CDR3aa: SVDRGMVETQY
v_gene: TRBV29-1; j_gene: TRBJ2-7; CDR3aa: SVEDAGTLGQY
v_gene: TRBV15; j_gene: TRBJ2-1; CDR3aa: ATSQGMF
v_gene: TRBV11-2; j_gene: TRBJ2-7; CDR3aa: ASSERTGDLHNEQY
v_gene: TRBV4-1; j_gene: TRBJ2-7; CDR3aa: ASSQVQGKHEQY
v_gene: TRBV6-1; j_gene: TRBJ1-6; CDR3aa: ASSENGAGVSPLH
v_gene: TRBV7-9; j_gene: TRBJ1-1; CDR3aa: ASSSDREHKAF
v_gene: TRBV20-1; j_gene: TRBJ2-7; CDR3aa: SARDQALTYEQY
v_gene: TRBV7-9; j_gene: TRBJ1-2; CDR3aa: ASSKLQGGNYGYT
v_gene: TRBV5-1; j_gene: TRBJ2-1; CDR3aa: ASSLRREEYNEQF
v_gene: TRBV19; j_gene: TRBJ1-6; CDR3aa: ASNYRGARGNSPLH
v_gene: TRBV20-1; j_gene: TRBJ2-1; CDR3aa: SARDNLAGRDEQF
v_gene: TRBV7-2; j_gene: TRBJ1-5; CDR3aa: ASSLEGGGTQH
v_gene: TRBV29-1; j_gene: TRBJ1-1; CDR3aa: SVGENTEAS
v_gene: TRBV5-6; j_gene: TRBJ2-7; CDR3aa: ASSLFRDNSYEQY
v_gene: TRBV2; j_gene: TRBJ2-7; CDR3aa: ASSGIEQY
v_gene: TRBV2; j_gene: TRBJ2-7; CDR3aa: ASSAIKPGQGVDEQY
v_gene: TRBV10-3; j_gene: TRBJ1-1; CDR3aa: AITWDRNTEAF
v_gene: TRBV20-1; j_gene: TRBJ2-5; CDR3aa: SASSTVQETQY
v_gene: TRBV6-5; j_gene: TRBJ2-3; CDR3aa: ASSYSALAAGDTQY
v_gene: TRBV11-2; j_gene: TRBJ2-1; CDR3aa: ASSFFDREDEQF
v_gene: TRBV15; j_gene: TRBJ2-6; CDR3aa: ATSRDSGGAISGANVLT
v_gene: TRBV7-9; j_gene: TRBJ1-3; CDR3aa: ASSFRDRGRNTIY
v_gene: TRBV20-1; j_gene: TRBJ2-1; CDR3aa: SARIGTRDEQF
v_gene: TRBV12-3/TRBV12-4; j_gene: TRBJ2-6; CDR3aa: ASSFERMNTEA
v_gene: TRBV7-9; j_gene: TRBJ1-2; CDR3aa: ASSPRGGGIPLGGYT
v_gene: TRBV20-1; j_gene: TRBJ2-7; CDR3aa: SARMTGGGSYEQY
v_gene: TRBV5-1; j_gene: TRBJ2-1; CDR3aa: ASSLGRNYNEQF
v_gene: TRBV25-1; j_gene: TRBJ1-1; CDR3aa: ASAAGVHTEAF
v_gene: TRBV4-1; j_gene: TRBJ2-5; CDR3aa: ASSQATSWY
v_gene: TRBV11-1; j_gene: TRBJ2-1; CDR3aa: ASSSIPGGNNEQF
v_gene: TRBV7-8; j_gene: TRBJ1-6; CDR3aa: ASSLSSQGASPLH
v_gene: TRBV27; j_gene: TRBJ2-7; CDR3aa: ASSLSGLIHEQY
v_gene: TRBV11-1; j_gene: TRBJ1-5; CDR3aa: ASSLFQTNQPQH
v_gene: TRBV9; j_gene: TRBJ1-2; CDR3aa: ASSVRAVESYGYT
v_gene: TRBV4-1; j_gene: TRBJ2-1; CDR3aa: ASSQEGSVSTQF
v_gene: TRBV20-1; j_gene: TRBJ2-5; CDR3aa: SARDLREGQETQY
v_gene: TRBV9; j_gene: TRBJ1-1; CDR3aa: ASSVEANTEAF
v_gene: TRBV10-3; j_gene: TRBJ1-1; CDR3aa: AISRVGDSNTEAF
v_gene: TRBV10-1; j_gene: TRBJ1-1; CDR3aa: AISESGGRGDTEAF
v_gene: TRBV7-2; j_gene: TRBJ1-2; CDR3aa: ASSPQGARGYT